The next 10 T cell receptor beta chains were all read from a single sample in a study of regulatory T cells in long-lasting Graves disease. This sample's time point: persistent/refractory GD, antithyroid drugs over 5 years with positive TRAb. PBMCs provided the RNA from which the TCR library was made. Relying on iRepertoire HTBI primers and Arm-PCR of CDR3 regions, the team built TCR beta libraries. TCRdb reprocessed the multiplex PCR reads with MiXCR, giving one entry per CDR3 protein. The sample has around 400,000 distinct CDR3 sequences; roughly 23% are singletons. The source material was peripheral blood mononuclear cells (PBMCs), sampled when the disease was refractory, from a patient treated with antithyroid drugs. The receptors originated from a female donor with Graves disease.

The table lists this clonotype with many counts. V usage is TRBV28 and J usage is TRBJ2-7; no definite D call. The CDR3 sequence is 13 residues long. Trimming left V 6 bases short and J 4 bases short, with 13 bases between. Germline V gene sequence: CDR1 MDHEN, CDR2 SYDVKM. CDR3 protein: CASRDGVRYEQYF. The CDR3 bases are TGTGCCAGCAGGGATGGGGTACGGTACGAGCAGTACTTC.

The chain links TRBV20-1 to TRBJ2-7; D may be TRBD1 (5 bases). The CDR3 is 12 residues long. The germline V and J ends were trimmed by 5 bases and 10 bases, with 18 bases remaining between them. The V gene's germline CDR1 is DFQATT and CDR2 SNEGSKA (reference sequence). The CDR3 region is CSAPGLGQIQYF. For the CDR3, the DNA is TGCAGTGCTCCAGGCCTCGGACAAATCCAGTACTTC.

This chain links TRBV7-9 with TRBJ2-5; no reliable D call. The CDR3 totals 13 residues. Per germline, CDR1 SEHNR and CDR2 FQNEAQ (reference sequence). The ends were cut back, 9 bases at V and 3 bases at J, with 14 bases in the middle. In DNA, the CDR3 is TGTGCCAGTGTCTCTAGTGCAGAAGAGACCCAGTACTTC. Translated: CASVSSAEETQYF. Complete variable domain (other parts from reference TRBV7-9 and TRBJ2-5): DTGVSQNPRHKITKRGQNVTFRCDPISEHNRLYWYRQTLGQGPEFLTYFQNEAQLEKSRLLSDRFSAERPKGSFSTLEIQRTEQGDSAMYLCASVSSAEETQYFGPGTRLLVL.

The J gene is TRBJ2-5, the V gene TRBV15; D might be TRBD2 (5 bases). V was shortened by 3 bases and J by 1 base, with 12 bases between the two germline ends. Germline CDR1 and CDR2: LNHNV and YYDKDF (reference sequence). The CDR3 length is 15 residues. The CDR3 region has the DNA TGTGCCACCAGCAGGGGTTCAAGCGGCCAAGAGACCCAGTACTTC. Protein: CATSRGSSGQETQYF.

The chain joins TRBV18 to TRBJ2-7; D remains ambiguous. Trimming left V 2 bases short and J 1 base short, with 12 bases between. The germline CDR1 and CDR2 sequences are KGHSH and LQKENI. CDR3 length equals 15 residues. CDR3 coding DNA: TGTGCCAGCTCACCAGGGGTAGAAAGTTCCTACGAGCAGTACTTC. It specifies CASSPGVESSYEQYF.

There are a few counts of this clonotype. This may be a read error, as it is one base from a much larger clone. This sequence joins TRBV28 and TRBJ1-5; 7 bases align to TRBD1. V shed 5 bases and J 4 bases; nucleotides not matched to a gene: 8. Germline-derived CDR1 and CDR2 are MDHEN and SYDVKM. The CDR3 sequence is 15 residues long. DNA of the CDR3: TGTGCCAGCAGTCCTTCCACGACAGGGAATCAGCCCCAGCATTTT. Its protein product is CASSPSTTGNQPQHF.

This clonotype was seen many times. V is TRBV12-3 or TRBV12-4 and J is TRBJ1-5, with TRBD1 matching over 11 bases. V was pared by 6 bases and J by 6 bases, with 7 bases of the junction left unmatched. The CDR3 has 15 amino acids. The CDR3 DNA reads as TGTGCCAGCAGCCCGGACAGGGGGCTGTTTCAGCCCCAGCATTTT. Protein product: CASSPDRGLFQPQHF.

DNA of the CDR3: TGTGCCAGCAGCCGCGGACTAGAGCAGCAGTTCTTC. Translated, it gives CASSRGLEQQFF. The chain recombines TRBV7-3 with TRBJ2-1; 7 bases are a match to TRBD2. CDR1 and CDR2 (germline): SGHTA, FQGTGA. This CDR3 region has 12 residues. V lost 5 bases to trimming and J lost 11 bases; unmatched junction nucleotides: 6.

The chain joins TRBV7-9 to TRBJ2-3; D unclear. Germline lookup yields CDR1 SEHNR and CDR2 FQNEAQ (reference sequence). The germline V and J ends were trimmed by 3 bases and 13 bases, with 14 bases remaining between them. The CDR3 covers 12 residues. The CDR3 DNA reads as TGTGCCAGCAGCTTTAAGGGTGATGAAGAGTATTTT. Amino acids: CASSFKGDEEYF.

Of note for this clonotype: A much larger clonotype is one base distant, so this may be a read error. The chain links TRBV6-5 to TRBJ2-7, with 9 bases aligning to TRBD2. The CDR3 loop spans 14 amino acids. J gave up 4 bases and V 4 bases, and 5 bases lay outside the gene matches. Per germline, CDR1 MNHEY and CDR2 SVGAGI. The CDR3 nucleotides are TGTGCCAGCAGTTGCGTAGCGGGAGAGTACGAGCAGTACTTC. This sequence encodes CASSCVAGEYEQYF.